Listed below are T cell receptor beta chains from one sample, sequenced in a study of T cell responses to AZD1222 COVID-19 vaccine. Clones were read by immunoSEQ multiplex PCR, and TCRdb kept only the in-frame ones, dropping some. The data contain about 120,000 clones, 85% to 95% of them singletons. The starting material was peripheral blood, obtained on day 0 of AZD1222 vaccination. Receptors originate from an adult in good health. Both conserved end residues are part of each CDR3. D genes are given only for firm matches. The size entry is marked missing in some rows and otherwise reads once, few, many or a size class.

V gene	clone size	J gene	D gene	CDR3 DNA	CDR3 protein
TRBV9	.	TRBJ1-2	.	TGTGCCAGCAGCGTAGATGGACCCCTCTATGGCTACACCTTC	CASSVDGPLYGYTF
TRBV18	.	TRBJ1-2	.	TGTGCCAGCTCACCAGAGACGAGGGTCGGTGTGCTCTATGGCTACACCTTC	CASSPETRVGVLYGYTF
TRBV4-2	.	TRBJ2-1	.	TGTGCCAGCAGCCTAATTAGCGGCGATGAGCAGTTCTTC	CASSLISGDEQFF
TRBV4-1	.	TRBJ2-1	.	TGCGCCAGCAGCCAAAGTATGCCTTCATACGATGAGCAGTTCTTC	CASSQSMPSYDEQFF
TRBV5-4	.	TRBJ2-1	.	TGTGCCAGCATCACAACTAGGGGGGATCAGTTCTTC	CASITTRGDQFF
TRBV6-5	once	TRBJ1-2	TRBD1	TGTGCCAGCAACCTCGACAGGGAATATGGCTACACCTTC	CASNLDREYGYTF
TRBV28	.	TRBJ2-1	.	TGTGCCAGCAGTTCGTCCCCGGCGGCTTACAATGAGCAGTTCTTC	CASSSSPAAYNEQFF
TRBV19	.	TRBJ1-2	.	TGTGCCAGTAGCGTCGAACGGGAAAACTATGGCTACACCTTC	CASSVERENYGYTF
TRBV7-2	.	TRBJ2-2	TRBD1	TGTGCCAGCAGCCACCGACAGGGGGCGAACACCGGGGAGCTGTTTTTT	CASSHRQGANTGELFF
TRBV5-1	.	TRBJ1-1	.	TGCGCCAGCAGCTCAGGGAGCCCGAACACTGAAGCTTTCTTT	CASSSGSPNTEAFF
TRBV21-1	.	TRBJ2-7	.	TGTGCCAGCAGCAACCCCAGGGGGGAACCGTACTTC	CASSNPRGEPYF
TRBV4-2	.	TRBJ2-7	.	TGTGCCAGCAGCCAAGATATAAGGATTAGCTCCTACGAGCAGTACTTC	CASSQDIRISSYEQYF
TRBV18	.	TRBJ2-1	TRBD1	TGTGCCAGCTCCCAGGGACAGGGAAGGTTTAATGAGCAGTTCTTC	CASSQGQGRFNEQFF
TRBV30	.	TRBJ1-2	TRBD1	TGTGCCCGGACAGGGGGTTGGGATGGCTACACCTTC	CARTGGWDGYTF
TRBV2	.	TRBJ1-2	TRBD1	TGTGCCAGCAGTGAAGCGACCCCGACAGGGGGCGATAACTATGGCTACACCTTC	CASSEATPTGGDNYGYTF
TRBV18	.	TRBJ2-7	TRBD1	TGTGCCAGCTCACCCCAACCGGGACAGGTCGCTGGCGAGCAGTACTTC	CASSPQPGQVAGEQYF
TRBV2	.	TRBJ2-7	.	TGTGCCAGCAGTGAAGGACGGGCCAGCTCCTACGAGCAGTACTTC	CASSEGRASSYEQYF
TRBV10-3	.	TRBJ1-4	.	TGTGCCATCAGTGAGCCCGTAGGGGGTAATGAAAAACTGTTTTTT	CAISEPVGGNEKLFF
TRBV10-2	.	TRBJ2-1	.	TGCGCCAGCAGTGAGCTTCGGGGGAGGTTGGATGAGCAGTTCTTC	CASSELRGRLDEQFF
TRBV27	.	TRBJ1-2	.	TGTGCCAGCAGTTCGGCGGGATATGGCTACACCTTC	CASSSAGYGYTF
TRBV29-1	.	TRBJ1-1	.	TGCAGCGCCCGAGGACGGATGGAGACTGAAGCTTTCTTT	CSARGRMETEAFF
TRBV4-1	.	TRBJ2-6	.	TGCGCCAGCAGCCTCTTCGGGGGGCGGACTGGGGCCAACGTCCTGACTTTC	CASSLFGGRTGANVLTF
TRBV5-4	.	TRBJ2-3	.	TGTGCCAGCAGCTTGGCCAGTAGGGGGGATACGCAGTATTTT	CASSLASRGDTQYF
TRBV7-6	.	TRBJ2-1	TRBD1	TGTGCCAGCAGCTTAGCCCGACAGGGTAGGAATGAGCAGTTCTTC	CASSLARQGRNEQFF
TRBV6-5	.	TRBJ2-1	.	TGTGCCAGCAGTTACCGGGATGGGAGCGAGCAGTTCTTC	CASSYRDGSEQFF
TRBV7-9	once	TRBJ1-4	.	TGTGCCAGCAGCCCAGATCCGGGGAACGAAAAACTGTTTTTT	CASSPDPGNEKLFF
TRBV28	.	TRBJ2-7	.	TGTGCCAGCAGGGTAGGGGGGTCTTACGAGCAGTACTTC	CASRVGGSYEQYF